The clone carrying this T cell receptor (beta chain) has only a few counts. Measured with immunoSEQ multiplex PCR; TCRdb has only the in-frame clones, and not every one. The sample includes 200,000 or so clones, around 87% of them seen just once. These data belong to a study of blood T cell repertoires in COVID-19. After removal of 5 bases from V and 6 bases from J, the junction contained 1 base not matched to a gene. There are 12 residues in the CDR3. The germline V gene encodes CDR1 GTSNPN and CDR2 SVGIG (reference sequence). The sample consisted of peripheral blood. The genes are TRBV30 and TRBJ1-6; 7 positions match TRBD1. This TCR was recovered from a man aged 55 to 70 with acute or convalescent COVID-19. CDR3 coding DNA: TGTGCCTGGGACAGGGCTAATTCACCCCTCCACTTT. As protein: CAWDRANSPLHF.